The next 20 T cell receptor beta chains were all read from a single sample in a study of T cell changes during pregnancy in multiple sclerosis. This table comes from immunoSEQ multiplex PCR, and its TCRdb copy is limited to in-frame clones, with some not included. The data hold around 69,000 clones, with around 94% observed a single time. The sequenced sample was peripheral blood, obtained in the third trimester of pregnancy. The source is a female donor with multiple sclerosis, enrolled in a pregnancy study.

The chain uses TRBV19 and TRBJ2-5; 7 nucleotides match TRBD2. The CDR3 runs 15 residues. The germline V gene has CDR1 LNHDA and CDR2 SQIVND (reference sequence). Unmatched junction bases numbered 7, after V lost 1 base and J lost 5 bases. The CDR3 DNA reads TGTGCCAGTAGTATAGGAGGTGCGGGGGTGGAGACCCAGTACTTC. The encoded protein is CASSIGGAGVETQYF. The variable domain in full, completed from reference TRBV19 and TRBJ2-5, reads DGGITQSPKYLFRKEGQNVTLSCEQNLNHDAMYWYRQDPGQGLRLIYYSQIVNDFQKGDIAEGYSVSREKKESFPLTVTSAQKNPTAFYLCASSIGGAGVETQYFGPGTRLLVL.

The J gene is TRBJ2-3, the V gene TRBV28; no clear D gene. Germline assignment: CDR1 MDHEN and CDR2 SYDVKM. The CDR3 consists of 14 residues. V lost 1 base, J lost 1 base, and 6 bases lay in between. CDR3 sequence reads: CASSLFTGTDTQYF. The CDR3 DNA follows: TGTGCCAGCAGTTTATTTACTGGCACAGATACGCAGTATTTT. The full variable domain, with the rest looked up from reference TRBV28 and TRBJ2-3, is DVKVTQSSRYLVKRTGEKVFLECVQDMDHENMFWYRQDPGLGLRLIYFSYDVKMKEKGDIPEGYSVSREKKERFSLILESASTNQTSMYLCASSLFTGTDTQYFGPGTRLTVL.

The chain combines TRBV28 with TRBJ2-5, with TRBD2 matching 8 bases. The CDR3 extends over 15 amino acids. Trimming took 3 bases from V and 1 from J; bases not matched to a gene: 4. The germline CDR1 and CDR2 sequences are MDHEN and SYDVKM. DNA of the CDR3: TGTGCCAGCAGTTTGACTAGCGCCCTCCAAGAGACCCAGTACTTC. Residues: CASSLTSALQETQYF.

The chain recombines TRBV14 with TRBJ2-3, with unresolved D. Germline CDR1 reads SGHDN; CDR2 reads FVKESK. Trimming removed 0 bases from V and 7 bases from J, with 23 bases in between. The CDR3 has 18 amino acids. The CDR3 loop is CASSQEASGITDFNTQYF. The CDR3 DNA follows: TGTGCCAGCAGCCAAGAAGCCTCCGGTATAACCGACTTTAATACGCAGTATTTT.

J is TRBJ2-5 and V is TRBV18; 11 bases are a match to TRBD2. The CDR3 covers 17 residues. Per germline, CDR1 KGHSH and CDR2 LQKENI. Trimming took 0 bases from V and 4 from J; bases not matched to a gene: 7. The CDR3 loop is CASSPPELAGVTETQYF. CDR3 DNA sequence: TGTGCCAGCTCACCACCGGAACTAGCGGGAGTTACAGAGACCCAGTACTTC.

In DNA form, the CDR3 reads TGCGCCAGCAGCGTGCAGGGGCAGGGGAACACTGAAGCTTTCTTT. This codes for CASSVQGQGNTEAFF. The chain carries TRBV5-1 and TRBJ1-1, with D tentatively TRBD1 (6 bases). V was clipped by 4 bases and J by 1 base, with 14 bases between them. The length of the CDR3 is 15 residues. CDR1 is SGHRS and CDR2 is YFSETQ in the germline V gene.

The J gene is TRBJ1-1, the V gene TRBV7-2; TRBD1 agrees at 9 bases. The V and J ends lost 5 bases and 6 bases, in that order; junction bases with no gene match: 13. Per the germline V gene, CDR1 is SGHTA and CDR2 is FQGNSA. This CDR3 is 16 amino acids long. The CDR3 DNA reads as TGTGCCAGCAGCCTGAACCTAGGGACAGGGATGTCTGAAGCTTTCTTT. Amino acid sequence: CASSLNLGTGMSEAFF.

This clone was counted between two and nine times. The gene calls are TRBV27 and TRBJ2-7; 12 bases align to TRBD2. The V gene's germline CDR1 is MNHEY and CDR2 SMNVEV (reference sequence). The CDR3 is made up of 15 amino acids. The J segment lost 1 base and the V segment lost 5 bases, leaving 3 bases of the junction unmatched. The CDR3 loop is CASSRLAGGSYEQYF. The CDR3 coding sequence is TGTGCCAGCAGTCGGCTAGCGGGAGGGTCCTACGAGCAGTACTTC.

V usage is TRBV7-2 and J usage is TRBJ2-2; D is perhaps TRBD1 (6 bases). CDR1 SGHTA and CDR2 FQGNSA come from the germline V gene. The CDR3 spans 16 residues. V shed 3 bases and J shed 5 bases, with 16 bases lying between them. In DNA, the CDR3 is TGTGCCAGCAGCTTCGCCTTCAGGGGCAGTACCGGGGAGCTGTTTTTT. Translated, it gives CASSFAFRGSTGELFF. Complete variable domain (other parts from reference TRBV7-2 and TRBJ2-2): GAGVSQSPSNKVTEKGKDVELRCDPISGHTALYWYRQSLGQGLEFLIYFQGNSAPDKSGLPSDRFSAERTGGSVSTLTIQRTQQEDSAVYLCASSFAFRGSTGELFFGEGSRLTVL.

For the CDR3, the DNA is TGTGCCAGCAGGTCCACAGGGATTGGAAACACCATATATTTT. It is translated as CASRSTGIGNTIYF. V is TRBV2 and J is TRBJ1-3; a weak D match, TRBD1 (6 bases). The CDR3 spans 14 residues. Germline assignment: CDR1 SNHLY and CDR2 FYNNEI. Trimming took 6 bases from V and 3 from J, leaving 12 bases between them.

The chain is built from TRBV4-1 and TRBJ1-4, with 12 positions matching TRBD1. The germline V gene has CDR1 MGHRA and CDR2 YSYEKL. Germline trimming cut 6 bases from V and 0 bases from J; bases unmatched to any gene: 5. There are 17 residues in the CDR3. The CDR3: CASRNRDRGPTNEKLFF. CDR3 coding DNA: TGCGCCAGCAGGAACCGGGACAGGGGGCCAACTAATGAAAAACTGTTTTTT.

The chain has TRBV6-4 and TRBJ2-3, with 13 bases that match TRBD2. CDR1 MRHNA and CDR2 SNTAGT come from the germline V gene. The CDR3 has 17 amino acids. After removal of 5 bases from V and 0 bases from J, the junction contained 5 bases not matched to a gene. DNA of the CDR3: TGTGCCAGCAGTAGGACTAGCGGGAGCGGTAGCACAGATACGCAGTATTTT. Protein sequence: CASSRTSGSGSTDTQYF.

This clone turned up a few times. This chain uses TRBV19 with TRBJ1-1; the D is unclear. Germline CDR1 and CDR2: LNHDA and SQIVND (reference sequence). Trimming removed 3 bases at V and 5 bases at J, with 10 bases between. The CDR3 length is 13 residues. CDR3 sequence reads: CASSMSKKTEAFF. CDR3 sequence (DNA): TGTGCCAGTAGTATGAGTAAAAAGACTGAAGCTTTCTTT.

The rearrangement joins TRBV5-1 to TRBJ2-2; the D is unclear. V lost 0 bases to trimming and J lost 3 bases, with 9 bases between them. Per the germline V gene, CDR1 is SGHRS and CDR2 is YFSETQ. The CDR3 has 15 amino acids. The CDR3, as DNA: TGCGCCAGCAGCTTGGGGGCTTTAGACACCGGGGAGCTGTTTTTT. Protein sequence: CASSLGALDTGELFF.

This clone was detected only once. The V gene is TRBV5-1, the J gene TRBJ2-4; no firm D call. From germline, CDR1 is SGHRS and CDR2 YFSETQ. CDR3 size: 14 residues. The V and J ends lost 0 bases and 3 bases respectively, with 7 bases between them. The CDR3: CASSLEAYKNIQYF. The CDR3 nucleotides are TGCGCCAGCAGCTTGGAAGCCTACAAAAACATTCAGTACTTC.

The J gene is TRBJ1-3, the V gene TRBV6-6; D uncertain. Germline values: CDR1 MNHNY, CDR2 SVGAGI (reference sequence). The germline V and J ends were trimmed by 0 bases and 4 bases, with 4 bases remaining between them. CDR3 length equals 13 residues. Here the CDR3 DNA reads TGTGCCAGCAGTTACTCACAGGGAAACACCATATATTTT. Protein sequence: CASSYSQGNTIYF.

V is TRBV6-1 and J is TRBJ1-4; tentatively, D is TRBD1 (6 bases). V lost 1 base to trimming and J lost 3 bases, with 18 bases between them. Per the germline V gene, CDR1 is MNHNS and CDR2 is SASEGT. The CDR3 is made up of 18 amino acids. The DNA of the CDR3 is TGTGCCAGCAGTGAAGAATCTAGGGGGTTCTATGCTAATGAAAAACTGTTTTTT. Amino acids: CASSEESRGFYANEKLFF.

A note on this clone: Other nucleotide sequences from this sample produce the same CDR3. The genes are TRBV9 and TRBJ2-3; TRBD2 aligns across 10 bases. Germline loops: CDR1 SGDLS, CDR2 YYNGEE. The ends lost 3 bases at V and 1 base at J; junction bases unmatched: 2. The CDR3 covers 15 residues. The CDR3 DNA reads as TGTGCCAGCAGCGCCGGGACTAGCGGCACAGATACGCAGTATTTT. As protein: CASSAGTSGTDTQYF. The variable domain in full, completed from reference TRBV9 and TRBJ2-3, reads DSGVTQTPKHLITATGQRVTLRCSPRSGDLSVYWYQQSLDQGLQFLIQYYNGEERAKGNILERFSAQQFPDLHSELNLSSLELGDSALYFCASSAGTSGTDTQYFGPGTRLTVL.

CDR3 sequence: CASSLANLDSPHTEAFF. CDR3 in DNA: TGTGCCAGCAGCTTAGCAAACCTCGACAGTCCTCACACTGAAGCTTTCTTT. This chain joins TRBV11-1 and TRBJ1-1; a possible D gene is TRBD1 (5 bases). Germline values: CDR1 SGHAT, CDR2 FQDESV (reference sequence). The CDR3 has 17 amino acids. Trimming removed 0 bases at V and 3 bases at J, with 17 bases between.

The DNA for the CDR3 is TGCGCCAGCAGCCAACTAAACTATGAGCAGTTCTTC. Its protein product is CASSQLNYEQFF. The chain carries TRBV4-1 and TRBJ2-1; D unclear. The V gene's germline CDR1 is MGHRA and CDR2 YSYEKL. This CDR3 has 12 residues. V was trimmed by 2 bases and J by 8 bases, leaving 7 bases between them.